The rows below give T cell receptor beta chains drawn from one sample of a study of blood T cell repertoires in COVID-19. The method was immunoSEQ multiplex PCR; TCRdb's version includes in-frame clones alone and lacks a portion of them. The table records some 140,000 clones, over 70% of them present only once. Sequenced sample: peripheral blood. Source of these receptors: a man aged 50 or older with active COVID-19. Both conserved end residues are part of each CDR3. A D gene is named only where the DNA matches it firmly. The size field is filled for only some rows; it gives once, few, many or a size class.

clone size: -
D gene: TRBD1
CDR3 length: 15
J gene: TRBJ2-7
V gene: TRBV5-1
CDR3 protein: CASSSDRGSVNEQYF
CDR3 DNA: TGCGCCAGCAGCTCCGACAGGGGATCAGTAAACGAGCAGTACTTC

clone size: -
D gene: -
CDR3 length: 13
J gene: TRBJ1-3
V gene: TRBV12-3/TRBV12-4
CDR3 protein: CASSFGVGNTIYF
CDR3 DNA: TGTGCCAGCAGTTTCGGGGTAGGAAACACCATATATTTT

clone size: -
D gene: -
CDR3 length: 14
J gene: TRBJ1-2
V gene: TRBV5-1
CDR3 protein: CASSLDGHQDGYTF
CDR3 DNA: TGCGCCAGCAGCTTAGATGGGCATCAGGATGGCTACACCTTC

clone size: -
D gene: -
CDR3 length: 14
J gene: TRBJ1-6
V gene: TRBV6-5
CDR3 protein: CARITGQSNSPLHF
CDR3 DNA: TGTGCCAGGATTACCGGACAGAGTAATTCACCCCTCCACTTT

clone size: -
D gene: TRBD1
CDR3 length: 15
J gene: TRBJ2-3
V gene: TRBV5-6
CDR3 protein: CASSPADRGMNTQYF
CDR3 DNA: TGTGCCAGCAGCCCTGCGGACAGGGGGATGAATACGCAGTATTTT

clone size: -
D gene: TRBD1
CDR3 length: 14
J gene: TRBJ2-7
V gene: TRBV6-5
CDR3 protein: CASRSGTGIYEQYF
CDR3 DNA: TGTGCCAGCAGATCCGGGACAGGAATTTACGAGCAGTACTTC

clone size: -
D gene: TRBD2
CDR3 length: 16
J gene: TRBJ2-5
V gene: TRBV7-2
CDR3 protein: CASSPGTSGYQETQYF
CDR3 DNA: TGTGCCAGCAGCCCCGGGACTAGCGGGTACCAAGAGACCCAGTACTTC

clone size: -
D gene: -
CDR3 length: 15
J gene: TRBJ2-6
V gene: TRBV4-1
CDR3 protein: CASSQVAAGANVLTF
CDR3 DNA: TGCGCCAGCAGCCAAGTCGCAGCTGGGGCCAACGTCCTGACTTTC

clone size: -
D gene: TRBD1
CDR3 length: 13
J gene: TRBJ1-5
V gene: TRBV20-1
CDR3 protein: CSASRQGGRPQHF
CDR3 DNA: TGCAGTGCTAGTCGGCAGGGGGGTCGGCCCCAGCATTTT

clone size: -
D gene: TRBD2
CDR3 length: 16
J gene: TRBJ2-3
V gene: TRBV2
CDR3 protein: CASSRTSGGRPDTQYF
CDR3 DNA: TGTGCCAGCAGTAGGACTAGCGGGGGCCGCCCAGATACGCAGTATTTT

clone size: -
D gene: -
CDR3 length: 18
J gene: TRBJ1-1
V gene: TRBV7-2
CDR3 protein: CASSLMGLGGIILRGAFF
CDR3 DNA: TGTGCCAGCAGCTTAATGGGGTTGGGAGGGATCATCCTCCGAGGGGCTTTCTTT

clone size: -
D gene: -
CDR3 length: 13
J gene: TRBJ1-2
V gene: TRBV12-5
CDR3 protein: CASGLGQNYGYTF
CDR3 DNA: TGTGCTAGTGGTTTGGGACAGAACTATGGCTACACCTTC

clone size: few
D gene: TRBD2
CDR3 length: 14
J gene: TRBJ2-1
V gene: TRBV20-1
CDR3 protein: CSASGGGSLNEQFF
CDR3 DNA: TGCAGTGCTAGTGGCGGGGGGTCCCTCAATGAGCAGTTCTTC

clone size: -
D gene: -
CDR3 length: 14
J gene: TRBJ2-1
V gene: TRBV6-1
CDR3 protein: CASSEMGGRNEQFF
CDR3 DNA: TGTGCCAGCAGTGAAATGGGGGGGCGGAATGAGCAGTTCTTC

clone size: -
D gene: -
CDR3 length: 14
J gene: TRBJ2-3
V gene: TRBV19
CDR3 protein: CASSFPGGADTQYF
CDR3 DNA: TGTGCCAGTAGTTTCCCCGGAGGGGCAGATACGCAGTATTTT

clone size: once
D gene: -
CDR3 length: 14
J gene: TRBJ2-7
V gene: TRBV5-1
CDR3 protein: CASSLALEGHEQYF
CDR3 DNA: TGCGCCAGCAGCTTGGCGCTGGAGGGGCACGAGCAGTACTTC

clone size: -
D gene: -
CDR3 length: 15
J gene: TRBJ1-5
V gene: TRBV19
CDR3 protein: CASSASRNRNQPQHF
CDR3 DNA: TGTGCCAGTAGCGCCTCGAGGAATCGCAATCAGCCCCAGCATTTT